One sample yielded the 32 T cell receptor beta chains listed below, sequenced in a study of T cell responses to AZD1222 COVID-19 vaccine. Clones were sequenced by immunoSEQ multiplex PCR, and TCRdb holds only the in-frame ones, with some missing. The sample lists approximately 110,000 clones, roughly 91% occurring once. This specimen consisted of peripheral blood, obtained on day 0 of AZD1222 vaccination. These receptors were taken from an adult in good health.

The chain is built from TRBV11-2 and TRBJ2-2, with 8 nucleotides matching TRBD2. Germline values: CDR1 SGHAT, CDR2 FQNNGV. CDR3 length: 15 amino acids. Trimming removed 3 bases from V and 5 bases from J; junction bases left unmatched: 5. CDR3: CASSFGSGITGELFF. For the CDR3, the DNA is TGTGCCAGCAGCTTTGGTAGCGGGATTACCGGGGAGCTGTTTTTT.

This chain joins TRBV5-5 and TRBJ2-2; 9 bases align to TRBD2. Germline loops: CDR1 SGHKS, CDR2 YYEKEE (reference sequence). Losses at the gene ends were 5 bases for V and 9 bases for J; bases not matched to a gene: 8. The CDR3 runs to 14 residues. DNA of the CDR3: TGTGCCAGCAGATATAGCGGGAGTGGCCGGGAGCTGTTTTTT. Translating it yields CASRYSGSGRELFF.

The V call is TRBV30, the J call TRBJ1-1, with a tentative D call TRBD1 (5 bases). Germline assignment: CDR1 GTSNPN and CDR2 SVGIG (reference sequence). The V end lost 0 bases, the J end lost 5 bases, and 10 bases lay between the germline ends. The CDR3 is made up of 13 amino acids. The CDR3 nucleotides read TGTGCCTGGAGTGTATTTGGGGCTACTGAAGCTTTCTTT. This sequence encodes CAWSVFGATEAFF.

The gene calls are TRBV6-1 and TRBJ1-2; D might be TRBD1 (5 bases). This CDR3 region has 14 residues. V lost 2 bases and J 8 bases, leaving 15 bases between the germline ends. Per germline, CDR1 MNHNS and CDR2 SASEGT. CDR3 region: CASSEKWDHGGYTF. The CDR3 DNA reads as TGTGCCAGCAGTGAAAAATGGGACCACGGCGGCTACACCTTC.

The V gene is TRBV24-1, the J gene TRBJ2-2; D uncertain. Trimming shortened V by 1 base and J by 6 bases, and 5 bases separated the two germline ends. CDR1 and CDR2 (germline): KGHDR, SFDVKD. The CDR3 loop spans 13 amino acids. CDR3 sequence: CATSDFGPGELFF. CDR3 nucleotide sequence: TGTGCCACCAGTGATTTTGGCCCCGGGGAGCTGTTTTTT.

This clone turned up a few times. The rearrangement uses TRBV28 and TRBJ2-7; 9 bases are shared with TRBD1. Looked up from germline, CDR1 is MDHEN and CDR2 is SYDVKM. This CDR3 spans 16 amino acids. The V and J ends lost 5 bases and 6 bases, in that order; junction bases with no gene match: 14. As DNA, the CDR3 is TGTGCCAGCAGTACACTCACCGGGACAGGGTATCTCGAGCAGTACTTC. It specifies CASSTLTGTGYLEQYF.

The chain recombines TRBV6-6 with TRBJ2-7; TRBD1 aligns across 7 bases. The CDR3 has 13 residues. J was trimmed by 3 bases and V by 6 bases; bases with no gene match: 5. In germline, CDR1 is MNHNY, CDR2 SVGAGI (reference sequence). CDR3 sequence: CASRNRDSYEQYF. The CDR3 DNA is TGTGCCAGCAGGAACCGGGACAGCTACGAGCAGTACTTC.

This chain uses TRBV27 with TRBJ2-7; 8 bases fit TRBD2. CDR1 MNHEY and CDR2 SMNVEV come from the germline V gene (reference sequence). This CDR3 spans 14 amino acids. The V segment lost 5 bases and the J segment 10 bases; nucleotides outside the gene matches: 13. CDR3 DNA sequence: TGTGCCAGCAGTACCCCCAGCGGGAGACCCCTACAGTACTTC. It codes for CASSTPSGRPLQYF.

The chain employs TRBV15 and TRBJ2-7, with 9 nucleotides matching TRBD1. The V segment lost 4 bases and the J segment 7 bases; nucleotides outside the gene matches: 8. The CDR3 covers 14 residues. CDR1 LNHNV and CDR2 YYDKDF come from the germline V gene (reference sequence). The CDR3 bases are TGTGCCACCAGCACCCGCAGGACAGGGGTTGAGCAGTACTTC. Protein product: CATSTRRTGVEQYF.

The genes are TRBV6-1 and TRBJ1-5; D is possibly TRBD1 (5 bases). The CDR3 runs to 15 residues. CDR1 and CDR2 from the germline V gene are MNHNS and SASEGT. V shed 1 base and J shed 1 base, with 8 bases lying between them. The CDR3 sequence is CASSEGPGSNQPQHF. Written as DNA, the CDR3 is TGTGCCAGCAGTGAAGGGCCAGGGAGCAATCAGCCCCAGCATTTT.

The gene calls are TRBV9 and TRBJ1-1, with no clear D. The CDR3 consists of 15 residues. The V end was cut by 0 bases, the J end by 3 bases, with 12 bases between. The V gene's germline CDR1 is SGDLS and CDR2 YYNGEE. CDR3 sequence: CASSVEVGSYTEAFF. CDR3 DNA sequence: TGTGCCAGCAGCGTAGAGGTGGGGTCCTACACTGAAGCTTTCTTT.

The chain recombines TRBV7-9 with TRBJ2-1; D remains unclear. V dropped 10 bases and J dropped 0 bases, with 13 bases sitting between them. Germline V gene lookup returns CDR1 SEHNR and CDR2 FQNEAQ (reference sequence). This CDR3 region has 14 residues. The CDR3 here is CATPRASSYNEQFF. The CDR3 coding sequence is TGTGCCACCCCAAGGGCCAGCTCCTACAATGAGCAGTTCTTC. The entire variable domain, with the rest obtained from reference TRBV7-9 and TRBJ2-1, is as follows: DTGVSQNPRHKITKRGQNVTFRCDPISEHNRLYWYRQTLGQGPEFLTYFQNEAQLEKSRLLSDRFSAERPKGSFSTLEIQRTEQGDSAMYLCATPRASSYNEQFFGPGTRLTVL.

The chain recombines TRBV6-1 with TRBJ2-7; D possibly corresponds to TRBD1 (6 bases). The CDR3 spans 15 residues. In germline, CDR1 is MNHNS, CDR2 SASEGT. Trimming cost V 2 bases and J 5 bases, with 16 bases left between them. The chain's CDR3 is CASSEQGTKGNEQYF. Here the CDR3 DNA reads TGTGCCAGCAGTGAACAGGGGACCAAGGGCAACGAGCAGTACTTC.

This clone was counted once. V and J are TRBV4-1 and TRBJ1-2, with 9 bases fitting TRBD1. The germline V gene has CDR1 MGHRA and CDR2 YSYEKL. The ends lost 1 base at V and 8 bases at J; junction bases unmatched: 11. The CDR3 extends over 16 amino acids. The CDR3 DNA reads as TGCGCCAGCAGCCAAGGGGGACAGGGAGGTAGAAGGGGCTACACCTTC. Its protein product is CASSQGGQGGRRGYTF.

The chain has TRBV5-1 and TRBJ2-1; TRBD2 aligns across 14 bases. CDR1 is SGHRS and CDR2 is YFSETQ in the germline V gene. Trimming took 7 bases from V and 10 from J; bases not matched to a gene: 4. This CDR3 comprises 13 residues. CDR3 DNA sequence: TGCGCCAGCGGGACTAGCGGGGGACTGGAGCAGTTCTTC. This gives the protein CASGTSGGLEQFF.

V and J are TRBV12-1 and TRBJ1-1; TRBD1, the table's D call, lacks a check against the DNA. TRBV12-1 is a documented pseudogene. CDR3 length equals 17 residues. The CDR3, as DNA: TGTGCCAGCAGCTTTCGGGGACAGGGGGCGAGGGGGACTGAAGCTTTCTTT. Amino acids: CASSFRGQGARGTEAFF.

This chain connects TRBV5-4 to TRBJ2-3, with D perhaps matching TRBD1 or TRBD2 (5 bases each). There are 16 residues in the CDR3. Germline V gene sequence: CDR1 SGHNT, CDR2 YYREEE (reference sequence). V gave up 4 bases and J gave up 6 bases, with 21 bases separating them. CDR3 in amino acids: CASSLRVGVAGDTQYF. For the CDR3, the DNA is TGTGCCAGCAGCCTCAGGGTGGGGGTAGCTGGCGATACGCAGTATTTT.

The chain couples TRBV2 to TRBJ1-4; D gene ambiguous. Per germline, CDR1 SNHLY and CDR2 FYNNEI. V lost 6 bases to trimming and J lost 4 bases, with 12 bases between them. This CDR3 is built from 14 residues. DNA for the CDR3: TGTGCCAGCAGCTACGAGAGGAGTAATGAAAAACTGTTTTTT. Protein: CASSYERSNEKLFF. Full variable domain (missing parts from reference TRBV2 and TRBJ1-4): EPEVTQTPSHQVTQMGQEVILRCVPISNHLYFYWYRQILGQKVEFLVSFYNNEISEKSEIFDDQFSVERPDGSNFTLKIRSTKLEDSAMYFCASSYERSNEKLFFGSGTQLSVL.

The genes are TRBV5-1 and TRBJ2-5, with D perhaps assigned TRBD1 or TRBD2 (5 bases each). Germline V lookup: CDR1 SGHRS, CDR2 YFSETQ. The CDR3 runs 12 residues. The ends were cut back, 5 bases at V and 2 bases at J, with 7 bases in the middle. The CDR3 DNA reads as TGCGCCAGCAGGAGGGGACAAGAGACCCAGTACTTC. Translated, it gives CASRRGQETQYF.

V and J are TRBV18 and TRBJ2-4; D unclear. CDR1 KGHSH and CDR2 LQKENI come from the germline V gene. This CDR3 comprises 16 residues. V was clipped by 5 bases and J by 0 bases, with 14 bases between them. CDR3 sequence: CASSERTDIAKNIQYF. The CDR3 nucleotides are TGTGCCAGCTCAGAACGGACGGATATAGCCAAAAACATTCAGTACTTC.

The rearrangement joins TRBV19 to TRBJ2-7, with a possible D match to TRBD2 (5 bases). This CDR3 comprises 16 residues. Trimming left V 3 bases short and J 0 bases short, with 15 bases between. Per germline, CDR1 LNHDA and CDR2 SQIVND (reference sequence). CDR3: CASSIGGTGNSYEQYF. The CDR3 nucleotides read TGTGCCAGTAGTATCGGTGGCACGGGGAACTCCTACGAGCAGTACTTC.

The rearrangement uses TRBV5-1 and TRBJ1-2; 11 nucleotides match TRBD1. The CDR3 has 15 amino acids. The germline V gene encodes CDR1 SGHRS and CDR2 YFSETQ. Trimming at V came to 7 bases and at J to 2 bases, leaving 7 bases not matched to a gene. This CDR3 reads CASRTGGTSNYGYTF. CDR3 sequence (DNA): TGCGCCAGCCGGACAGGGGGCACCTCCAACTATGGCTACACCTTC.

CDR3 in amino acids: CASSPPYGTAYEQYF. The CDR3 coding sequence is TGTGCCAGCTCACCACCTTACGGGACCGCCTACGAGCAGTACTTC. The V gene is TRBV18, the J gene TRBJ2-7, with D perhaps assigned TRBD1 or TRBD2 (5 bases each). Germline CDR1 and CDR2: KGHSH and LQKENI. V was clipped by 0 bases and J by 2 bases, with 11 bases between them. CDR3 length: 15 amino acids. Full variable domain (missing parts from reference TRBV18 and TRBJ2-7): NAGVMQNPRHLVRRRGQEARLRCSPMKGHSHVYWYRQLPEEGLKFMVYLQKENIIDESGMPKERFSAEFPKEGPSILRIQQVVRGDSAAYFCASSPPYGTAYEQYFGPGTRLTVT.

The genes are TRBV6-1 and TRBJ2-1; D might be TRBD2 (6 bases). Germline-derived CDR1 and CDR2 are MNHNS and SASEGT. CDR3 length: 15 residues. Deletions cut 0 bases from V and 9 bases from J, with 15 bases between. DNA of the CDR3: TGTGCCAGCAGTGAAGCCCCCGGGAGTGGGGGTGAGCAGTTCTTC. Encoded protein: CASSEAPGSGGEQFF.

This sequence joins TRBV14 and TRBJ1-2, with D unresolved. Trimming pared 0 bases from V and 6 bases from J, leaving 8 bases between. The germline gives CDR1 SGHDN, CDR2 FVKESK. This CDR3 has 13 amino acids. CDR3 protein: CASSQDPGDGYTF. The CDR3, as DNA: TGTGCCAGCAGCCAAGACCCTGGTGATGGCTACACCTTC.

This clone has a single count. This chain links TRBV11-2 with TRBJ1-3; TRBD1 aligns across 7 bases. Per germline, CDR1 SGHAT and CDR2 FQNNGV. V lost 0 bases to trimming and J lost 3 bases; unmatched junction nucleotides: 2. The CDR3 length is 15 residues. The CDR3 reads CASSLDPGGGNTIYF. The CDR3 region has the DNA TGTGCCAGCAGCTTAGATCCAGGGGGTGGAAACACCATATATTTT.

The chain carries TRBV3-1 (or the pseudogene TRBV3-2) and TRBJ1-1; D possibly corresponds to TRBD1 (6 bases). CDR3 length: 18 amino acids. The V end was cut by 0 bases, the J end by 0 bases, with 17 bases between. Germline V gives CDR1 LGHDT, CDR2 YNNKEL (reference sequence). The CDR3 DNA follows: TGTGCCAGCAGCCAAGAAAGCGGGACACCAGCTATGAACACTGAAGCTTTCTTT. This sequence encodes CASSQESGTPAMNTEAFF.

This chain joins TRBV24-1 and TRBJ1-5, with D tentatively TRBD1 (6 bases). The CDR3 has 12 amino acids. Trimming stripped 12 bases from V and 1 base from J, with 9 bases between. Germline V gene sequence: CDR1 KGHDR, CDR2 SFDVKD. CDR3 DNA sequence: TGTGCCGAGGGGGGGAGCAATCAGCCCCAGCATTTT. As protein: CAEGGSNQPQHF.

The chain recombines TRBV19 with TRBJ1-5, with D unresolved. CDR1 and CDR2 from the germline V gene are LNHDA and SQIVND (reference sequence). Trimming cost V 4 bases and J 1 base, with 5 bases left between them. CDR3 length equals 13 residues. The CDR3 sequence is CASSSQSNQPQHF. In DNA form, the CDR3 reads TGTGCCAGTAGTAGTCAGAGCAATCAGCCCCAGCATTTT.

The V and J genes are TRBV19 and TRBJ2-2; D is possibly TRBD1 (6 bases). Trimming left V 6 bases short and J 1 base short, with 12 bases between. The length of the CDR3 is 15 residues. From germline, CDR1 is LNHDA and CDR2 SQIVND (reference sequence). Here the CDR3 reads CASREQGRNTGELFF. The CDR3 DNA is TGTGCCAGTAGAGAACAGGGAAGGAACACCGGGGAGCTGTTTTTT.

This sequence joins TRBV7-2 and TRBJ2-3; TRBD2 matches 10 bases. Germline assignment: CDR1 SGHTA and CDR2 FQGNSA. V lost 4 bases to trimming and J lost 5 bases; unmatched junction nucleotides: 9. This CDR3 contains 16 residues. The DNA for the CDR3 is TGTGCCAGCAGCTCCCAGCCTAGCGGGAGTGGAGATACGCAGTATTTT. Residues: CASSSQPSGSGDTQYF. Full variable domain (missing parts from reference TRBV7-2 and TRBJ2-3): GAGVSQSPSNKVTEKGKDVELRCDPISGHTALYWYRQSLGQGLEFLIYFQGNSAPDKSGLPSDRFSAERTGGSVSTLTIQRTQQEDSAVYLCASSSQPSGSGDTQYFGPGTRLTVL.

This chain uses TRBV5-1 with TRBJ2-3; TRBD2 matches at 9 bases. The trim removed 5 bases at V and 5 bases at J, leaving 12 bases unmatched. The germline CDR1 and CDR2 sequences are SGHRS and YFSETQ. This CDR3 comprises 16 residues. The DNA of the CDR3 is TGCGCCAGCAGGATGGTTTTAGCGGGAGATGGAGATACGCAGTATTTT. Amino acids: CASRMVLAGDGDTQYF.